The 27 T cell receptor beta chains below were found in one sample sequenced in a study of cytomegalovirus exposure and HLA in healthy donors. The PCR had 60 Vbeta and 13 Jbeta primers. Using immunoSEQ multiplex PCR, the repertoire was profiled, and TCRdb retains in-frame clones only, with some absent. The data show more than 70,000 clones, roughly 72% seen once. Sequencing input: PBMCs. Receptors originate from a man in his thirties or forties in good health and CMV-seropositive.

Only a few counts were recorded for this clone. The chain combines TRBV7-2 with TRBJ2-3; TRBD2 matches at 7 bases. Unmatched junction bases numbered 7, after V lost 1 base and J lost 6 bases. The V gene's germline CDR1 is SGHTA and CDR2 FQGNSA. The CDR3 is 15 residues long. The CDR3: CASSLGGGSFDTQYF. The CDR3 DNA reads as TGTGCCAGCAGCTTAGGGGGAGGGTCCTTTGATACGCAGTATTTT. The full variable domain, completed using reference TRBV7-2 and TRBJ2-3, is GAGVSQSPSNKVTEKGKDVELRCDPISGHTALYWYRQSLGQGLEFLIYFQGNSAPDKSGLPSDRFSAERTGGSVSTLTIQRTQQEDSAVYLCASSLGGGSFDTQYFGPGTRLTVL.

The rearrangement joins TRBV29-1 to TRBJ1-2; weak D call: TRBD1 (6 bases). Between the trimmed V and J ends, which lost 5 bases and 1 base, there was a span of 11 bases. The CDR3 runs 13 residues. Germline V gene lookup returns CDR1 SQVTM and CDR2 ANQGSEA. The CDR3 nucleotides read TGCAGCGTTCCGGACAGAGTTAACTATGGCTACACCTTC. Translation gives CSVPDRVNYGYTF.

The V call is TRBV4-1, the J call TRBJ2-2; 14 bases align to TRBD2. V dropped 4 bases and J dropped 6; count of bases not matched to a gene: 1. CDR1 is MGHRA and CDR2 is YSYEKL in the germline V gene. The CDR3 has 15 amino acids. The CDR3 DNA reads as TGCGCCAGCAGCCCGACTAGCGGGGGGGCCGGGGAGCTGTTTTTT. It translates to CASSPTSGGAGELFF.

The V call is TRBV11-3, the J call TRBJ2-1; TRBD1 aligns across 7 bases. The CDR3 length is 15 residues. Trimming removed 5 bases from V and 0 bases from J; junction bases left unmatched: 4. Germline CDR1 and CDR2: SGHNT and YENEEA. The CDR3 loop is CASSPYRGSYNEQFF. CDR3 nucleotide sequence: TGTGCCAGCAGCCCCTACAGGGGCTCCTACAATGAGCAGTTCTTC.

J is TRBJ1-2 and V is TRBV7-3, with 9 positions matching TRBD1. Trimming at V came to 5 bases and at J to 8 bases, leaving 6 bases not matched to a gene. The germline V gene encodes CDR1 SGHTA and CDR2 FQGTGA. The CDR3 extends over 13 amino acids. The CDR3 region is CASSITGGAGYTF. Here the CDR3 DNA reads TGTGCCAGCAGCATCACAGGGGGCGCAGGCTACACCTTC.

The chain employs TRBV7-2 and TRBJ1-2; D not certain. Germline V gene sequence: CDR1 SGHTA, CDR2 FQGNSA. V was cut by 5 bases and J by 2 bases, with 9 bases left in between. The CDR3 is 13 amino acids. CDR3 amino acids: CASSLGLNYGYTF. In DNA, the CDR3 is TGTGCCAGCAGCCTCGGACTAAACTATGGCTACACCTTC.

V is TRBV29-1 and J is TRBJ1-2, with a tentative D call TRBD1 (6 bases). Trimming pared 3 bases from V and 8 bases from J, leaving 10 bases between. This CDR3 region has 11 residues. The germline V gene has CDR1 SQVTM and CDR2 ANQGSEA. CDR3 in DNA: TGCAGCGTTGACCCAGGGGCGGGCTACACCTTC. This translates into CSVDPGAGYTF. Together with reference TRBV29-1 and TRBJ1-2, the CDR3 gives the full variable domain: SAVISQKPSRDICQRGTSLTIQCQVDSQVTMMFWYRQQPGQSLTLIATANQGSEATYESGFVIDKFPISRPNLTFSTLTVSNMSPEDSSIYLCSVDPGAGYTFGSGTRLTVV.

The chain has TRBV6-5 and TRBJ2-3; 7 bases fit TRBD1. Germline values: CDR1 MNHEY, CDR2 SVGAGI. V trimming: 8 bases; J trimming: 0 bases; junction bases outside the gene matches: 2. This CDR3 comprises 13 residues. In DNA, the CDR3 is TGTGCCAGCCGACAGGGAAGCACAGATACGCAGTATTTT. Protein product: CASRQGSTDTQYF.

The chain is built from TRBV5-5 and TRBJ1-2; 7 bases line up with TRBD1. With V trimmed by 5 bases and J by 8 bases, 12 bases remained unmatched. Germline assignment: CDR1 SGHKS and CDR2 YYEKEE (reference sequence). CDR3 length: 14 amino acids. CDR3: CASSHTGARRGYTF. The CDR3 nucleotides are TGTGCCAGCAGTCATACAGGGGCTCGGCGCGGCTACACCTTC.

The gene calls are TRBV7-2 and TRBJ1-5; D may be TRBD1 (6 bases). Between the trimmed V and J ends, which lost 2 bases and 4 bases, there was a span of 9 bases. The CDR3 length is 14 residues. Per the germline V gene, CDR1 is SGHTA and CDR2 is FQGNSA. The CDR3 loop reads CASSLTGTNQPQHF. CDR3 DNA: TGTGCCAGCAGCTTAACAGGGACAAATCAGCCCCAGCATTTT.

V usage is TRBV9 and J usage is TRBJ2-3; D gene uncertain. V was shortened by 0 bases and J by 3 bases, with 5 bases between the two germline ends. The CDR3 is made up of 13 amino acids. Looked up from germline, CDR1 is SGDLS and CDR2 is YYNGEE. The CDR3 DNA reads as TGTGCCAGCAGCGTAGATACAACAGATACGCAGTATTTT. Protein sequence: CASSVDTTDTQYF.

This chain links TRBV9 with TRBJ2-1, with TRBD2 matching 15 bases. CDR3 length: 16 amino acids. V was pared by 3 bases and J by 5 bases, with 3 bases of the junction left unmatched. In germline, CDR1 is SGDLS, CDR2 YYNGEE. The DNA for the CDR3 is TGTGCCAGCAGCGAGGGGACTAGCGGGGGGAACAATGAGCAGTTCTTC. Amino acids: CASSEGTSGGNNEQFF.

The genes are TRBV6-5 and TRBJ2-4; D possibly corresponds to TRBD2 (6 bases). Trimming shortened V by 2 bases and J by 8 bases, and 13 bases separated the two germline ends. The CDR3 runs 14 residues. Germline V gives CDR1 MNHEY, CDR2 SVGAGI. CDR3 in amino acids: CASSYGGSRDIQYF. CDR3 sequence (DNA): TGTGCCAGCAGTTACGGGGGGTCTAGAGACATTCAGTACTTC.

The rearrangement uses TRBV4-3 and TRBJ2-1; D gene uncertain. The CDR3 sequence is 11 residues long. Germline CDR1 is LGHNA and CDR2 is YSLEER. Trimming removed 6 bases from V and 8 bases from J, with 8 bases in between. CDR3 protein: CASRGFDEQFF. The CDR3 nucleotides are TGCGCCAGCAGGGGCTTCGATGAGCAGTTCTTC.

The gene calls are TRBV5-1 and TRBJ2-4; 16 bases map to TRBD2. CDR1 SGHRS and CDR2 YFSETQ come from the germline V gene. V was clipped by 4 bases and J by 8 bases; unmatched bases: 18. The CDR3 loop spans 20 amino acids. The CDR3 coding sequence is TGCGCCAGCAGCCGCGGGACTAGCGGGGGGGCGAAATATAAGTCTGACATTCAGTACTTC. Amino acids: CASSRGTSGGAKYKSDIQYF.

V is TRBV7-9 and J is TRBJ1-1; weak D call: TRBD1 (6 bases). Germline loops: CDR1 SEHNR, CDR2 FQNEAQ (reference sequence). The CDR3 consists of 14 residues. The V gene lost 5 bases and the J gene lost 5 bases, with 15 bases spanning the gap. CDR3 residues: CASSKQGRITEAFF. CDR3 in DNA: TGTGCCAGCAGCAAACAGGGTAGGATAACTGAAGCTTTCTTT.

This clone was counted a single time. The rearrangement links TRBV5-4 to TRBJ2-3; 7 nucleotides match TRBD2. J was trimmed by 5 bases and V by 3 bases; bases with no gene match: 18. The CDR3 runs to 18 residues. Germline CDR1 reads SGHNT; CDR2 reads YYREEE (reference sequence). Here the CDR3 DNA reads TGTGCCAGCAGCTCCAAATCTAGCGGCCCCGGCCGGGGAGATACGCAGTATTTT. Translated: CASSSKSSGPGRGDTQYF.

The J gene is TRBJ1-2, the V gene TRBV15; 7 nucleotides line up with TRBD1. Germline V gene sequence: CDR1 LNHNV, CDR2 YYDKDF (reference sequence). The CDR3 length is 16 residues. Trimming cost V 1 base and J 7 bases; bases outside gene matches: 12. The chain's CDR3 is CATSRGQQGLGGGYTF. The CDR3, as DNA: TGTGCCACCAGCAGAGGTCAACAGGGGCTCGGGGGTGGCTACACCTTC.

This chain connects TRBV28 to TRBJ1-1; D gene unclear. CDR3 length: 14 residues. Per germline, CDR1 MDHEN and CDR2 SYDVKM. V shed 6 bases and J shed 9 bases, with 20 bases lying between them. The CDR3, as DNA: TGTGCCAGCAGCCTTCCGCGGGCCCAGACGAAAGCTTTCTTT. It yields the protein CASSLPRAQTKAFF. The full variable domain, rest sourced from reference TRBV28 and TRBJ1-1, is DVKVTQSSRYLVKRTGEKVFLECVQDMDHENMFWYRQDPGLGLRLIYFSYDVKMKEKGDIPEGYSVSREKKERFSLILESASTNQTSMYLCASSLPRAQTKAFFGQGTRLTVV.

The CDR3 DNA sequence: TGCGCCAGCACCCTCTGGGGGGGAGCCTACAATGAGCAGTTCTTC. Its protein is CASTLWGGAYNEQFF. The chain uses TRBV4-1 and TRBJ2-1; TRBD2 aligns across 7 bases. CDR3 length: 15 amino acids. Germline V lookup: CDR1 MGHRA, CDR2 YSYEKL. V lost 7 bases, J lost 2 bases, and 8 bases stayed unmatched.

The rearrangement uses TRBV4-3 and TRBJ2-1; D is undetermined. The CDR3 sequence is 15 residues long. Germline V gene data show CDR1 as LGHNA and CDR2 as YSLEER. Trimming stripped 4 bases from V and 5 bases from J, with 15 bases between. CDR3 loop: CASSPNALAHNEQFF. The CDR3 DNA sequence: TGCGCCAGCAGCCCGAACGCCTTGGCCCACAATGAGCAGTTCTTC.

The CDR3 reads CASSPGQGPYEQYV. CDR3 DNA sequence: TGTGCCAGCAGCCCGGGACAGGGACCCTACGAGCAGTACGTC. V usage is TRBV7-9 and J usage is TRBJ2-7, with TRBD1 matching over 9 bases. CDR3 length equals 14 residues. CDR1 is SEHNR and CDR2 is FQNEAQ in the germline V gene (reference sequence). Trimming took 5 bases from V and 2 from J; bases not matched to a gene: 4.

V and J are TRBV28 and TRBJ2-2; TRBD1 agrees at 7 bases. The germline gives CDR1 MDHEN, CDR2 SYDVKM. The CDR3 consists of 15 residues. Losses at the gene ends were 1 base for V and 9 bases for J; bases not matched to a gene: 8. CDR3 DNA sequence: TGTGCCAGCAGTTTATTCGGGACAGCTATCCGGGAGCTGTTTTTT. Amino acids: CASSLFGTAIRELFF.

The chain couples TRBV28 to TRBJ1-1; D may be TRBD1 (6 bases). CDR1 and CDR2 from the germline V gene are MDHEN and SYDVKM. The V gene lost 6 bases and the J gene lost 0 bases, with 20 bases spanning the gap. This CDR3 contains 17 residues. This CDR3 reads CASSPPTGHSMNTEAFF. DNA for the CDR3: TGTGCCAGCAGCCCCCCAACAGGGCATTCCATGAACACTGAAGCTTTCTTT.

On this clone: The same CDR3 is also encoded by other DNA sequences in this sample. V and J are TRBV9 and TRBJ2-2; D remains unclear. Germline lookup yields CDR1 SGDLS and CDR2 YYNGEE. The CDR3 runs to 14 residues. The V and J ends lost 1 base and 1 base respectively, with 5 bases between them. The CDR3: CASSVTGNTGELFF. The CDR3 coding sequence is TGTGCCAGCAGCGTAACGGGGAACACCGGGGAGCTGTTTTTT. Based on the CDR3 plus reference TRBV9 and TRBJ2-2, the full variable domain is DSGVTQTPKHLITATGQRVTLRCSPRSGDLSVYWYQQSLDQGLQFLIQYYNGEERAKGNILERFSAQQFPDLHSELNLSSLELGDSALYFCASSVTGNTGELFFGEGSRLTVL.

The rearrangement links TRBV12-5 to TRBJ2-2; 8 bases map to TRBD1. The junction had 9 bases not matched to a gene; V was cut back by 2 bases and J by 7 bases. This CDR3 spans 16 amino acids. The germline V gene encodes CDR1 LGHNT and CDR2 FRNRAP. The CDR3 is CASGLFAGGTGGELFF. The DNA for the CDR3 is TGTGCTAGTGGTTTGTTCGCAGGGGGCACAGGCGGGGAGCTGTTTTTT.

The chain links TRBV7-2 to TRBJ2-2; D unresolved. Trimming removed 0 bases at V and 9 bases at J, with 5 bases between. CDR1 and CDR2 (germline): SGHTA, FQGNSA. CDR3 length: 12 residues. CDR3 sequence (DNA): TGTGCCAGCAGCTTAGCCAGTCGGGAGCTGTTTTTT. It translates to CASSLASRELFF.